One TCR beta chain is described in this entry. This clonotype has a count of ten or more. This receptor's antigen is unknown. The record has no base qualities; no much larger clone is one base away. Set within a cohort of healthcare workers in London, UK, this nested case-control study involved weekly PCR testing of nasopharyngeal swabs along with blood sampling. Healthcare workers were recruited during the week of the UK lockdown, between 23 and 31 March 2020, and followed weekly for up to roughly 16 weeks. The source of the sample is a study of early T cells in non-severe SARS-CoV-2 infection listed by TCRdb under 2021. Some background on the complete study: Because TCR sequencing was done on bulk RNA from unsorted whole blood, the alpha and beta chains could not be paired.

Trimming leaves V shorter by 5 bases and J shorter by 5 bases, with the junction holding 7 bases beyond the gene matches. The CDR3, from cysteine to phenylalanine, totals 13 residues. Only CDR3 DNA is held: 39 bases, read in frame from base 1. CDR1 and CDR2, per the germline V gene (reference sequence), are DFQATT and SNEGSKA. To prepare the library, 5' RACE was applied. This sample was sequenced with a NextSeq 500. The TCR library protocol attached unique molecular identifiers to individual cDNA molecules to correct for sequencing error and PCR bias. Both TCR alpha and beta chains were sequenced, and tight co-correlation was observed between alpha and beta sequence abundances in each sample. On the authors' methods: Decombinator V4 was used to perform V gene, J gene and CDR3 annotation of TCR sequences. TCRs were defined as expanded if a significant change between any two time points was detected under a Poisson model with p below 0.0001. TCR abundances were normalised to the total number of TCRs sequenced in each sample and reported as counts per million. TRAV1-2 paired with TRAJ12, TRAJ20 or TRAJ33 defined MAIT TCRs, while TRAV10 paired with TRAJ18 defined iNKT TCRs. A search of VDJdb, accessed on 1 November 2021, was run for TCRs annotated to CMV, EBV and SARS-CoV-2, with TCRs annotated for multiple antigens excluded. TCRdb trimmed the raw reads at Q25, called clones with MiXCR and kept productive beta chains. Here each entry gathers all rows of one CDR3 protein and keeps the most common genes and DNA. V and J calls and clone size were set by TCRdb, not the authors. The sample records 35,000 to 45,000 distinct CDR3 sequences, approximately 7.2% of which are singletons. Together, the top ten hold approximately 13% of the sample.

The full study reports these points: Matching against VDJdb was skewed toward anti-spike CD8 responses, likely underestimated virus-specific expansions, and missed private and CD4 specificities.

The sequence was collected from an adult who was a healthcare worker with PCR-confirmed SARS-CoV-2 infection or an uninfected control (not recorded which). Sequenced here: whole blood, sampled at baseline. Recombination linked TRBV20-1 to TRBJ2-7; 9 nucleotides in the junction match TRBD1. The CDR3: CSASPGQGHEQYF. The bases read TGCAGTGCTTCACCGGGACAGGGCCACGAGCAGTACTTC.